Sequencing of this TCR beta chain was carried out in a study of blood T cell repertoires in COVID-19. Only in-frame clones appear in the TCRdb table, and some are missing; sequencing was by immunoSEQ multiplex PCR. The sample lists around 130,000 clones; about four fifths were seen once. The CDR3 is 15 amino acids. The J segment lost 13 bases and the V segment lost 4 bases, leaving 11 bases of the junction unmatched. The germline V gene encodes CDR1 MNHEY and CDR2 SVGAGI. V is TRBV6-5 and J is TRBJ1-6; 9 bases align to TRBD1. The sample taken for sequencing was peripheral blood. This clonotype was obtained from a man older than 75 with acute or convalescent COVID-19. The CDR3 sequence: CASSWGQGPQGPLHF. In nucleotides, the CDR3 is TGTGCCAGCAGTTGGGGACAGGGTCCCCAAGGGCCCCTCCACTTT.